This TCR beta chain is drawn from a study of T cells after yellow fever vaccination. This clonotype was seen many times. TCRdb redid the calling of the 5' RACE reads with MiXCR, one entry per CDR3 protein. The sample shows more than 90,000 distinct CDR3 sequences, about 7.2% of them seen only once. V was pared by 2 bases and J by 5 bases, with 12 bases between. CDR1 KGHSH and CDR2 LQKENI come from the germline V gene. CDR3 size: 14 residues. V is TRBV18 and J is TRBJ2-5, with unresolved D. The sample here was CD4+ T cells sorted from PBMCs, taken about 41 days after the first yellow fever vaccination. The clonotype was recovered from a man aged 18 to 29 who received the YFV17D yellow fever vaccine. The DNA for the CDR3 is TGTGCCAGCTCACCAGCGAATAGAGAGGAGACCCAGTACTTC. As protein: CASSPANREETQYF.